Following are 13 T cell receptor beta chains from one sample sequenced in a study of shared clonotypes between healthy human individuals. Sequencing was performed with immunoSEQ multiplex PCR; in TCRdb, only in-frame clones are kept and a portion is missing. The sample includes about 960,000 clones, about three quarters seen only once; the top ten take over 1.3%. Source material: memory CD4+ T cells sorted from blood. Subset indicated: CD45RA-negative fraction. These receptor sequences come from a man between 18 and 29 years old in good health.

CDR3 DNA: TGTGCCAGCAGTGGGCCTGGGGTGAGCTCTGGAAACACCATATATTTT. It encodes CASSGPGVSSGNTIYF. The rearrangement joins TRBV25-1 to TRBJ1-3; D not certain. CDR3 size: 16 residues. Deletions cut 4 bases from V and 0 bases from J, with 13 bases between. The germline V gene has CDR1 MGHDK and CDR2 SYGVNS.

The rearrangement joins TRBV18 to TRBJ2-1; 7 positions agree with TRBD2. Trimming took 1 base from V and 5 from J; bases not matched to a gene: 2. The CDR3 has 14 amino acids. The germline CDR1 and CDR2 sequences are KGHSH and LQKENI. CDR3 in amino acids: CASSPREGNNEQFF. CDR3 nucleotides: TGTGCCAGCTCACCACGGGAGGGCAACAATGAGCAGTTCTTC.

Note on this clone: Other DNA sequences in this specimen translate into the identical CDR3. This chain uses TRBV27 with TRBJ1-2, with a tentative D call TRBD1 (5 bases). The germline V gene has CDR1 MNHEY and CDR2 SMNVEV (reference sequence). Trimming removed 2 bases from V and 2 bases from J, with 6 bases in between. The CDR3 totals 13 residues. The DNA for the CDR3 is TGTGCCAGCAGTTTACGGGGGAACTATGGCTACACCTTC. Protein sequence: CASSLRGNYGYTF.

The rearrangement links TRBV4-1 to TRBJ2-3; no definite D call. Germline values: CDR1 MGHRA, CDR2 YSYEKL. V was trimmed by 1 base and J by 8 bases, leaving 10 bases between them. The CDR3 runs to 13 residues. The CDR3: CASSQVVGGTQYF. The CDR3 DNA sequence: TGCGCCAGCAGCCAAGTGGTCGGCGGTACGCAGTATTTT.

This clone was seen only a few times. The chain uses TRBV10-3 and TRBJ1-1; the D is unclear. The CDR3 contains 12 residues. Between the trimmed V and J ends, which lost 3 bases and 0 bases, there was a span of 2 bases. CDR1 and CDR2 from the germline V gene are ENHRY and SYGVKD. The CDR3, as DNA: TGTGCCATCAGTGATCTGAACACTGAAGCTTTCTTT. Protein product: CAISDLNTEAFF.

Written as DNA, the CDR3 is TGTGCCAGCAGCGTAGCGGGAGCTGTCTACAATGAGCAGTTCTTC. It translates to CASSVAGAVYNEQFF. V is TRBV9 and J is TRBJ2-1, with D possibly matching TRBD2 (6 bases). This CDR3 is built from 15 residues. Germline V gene sequence: CDR1 SGDLS, CDR2 YYNGEE. The V end lost 0 bases, the J end lost 3 bases, and 10 bases lay between the germline ends. Full variable domain (rest looked up from reference TRBV9 and TRBJ2-1): DSGVTQTPKHLITATGQRVTLRCSPRSGDLSVYWYQQSLDQGLQFLIQYYNGEERAKGNILERFSAQQFPDLHSELNLSSLELGDSALYFCASSVAGAVYNEQFFGPGTRLTVL.

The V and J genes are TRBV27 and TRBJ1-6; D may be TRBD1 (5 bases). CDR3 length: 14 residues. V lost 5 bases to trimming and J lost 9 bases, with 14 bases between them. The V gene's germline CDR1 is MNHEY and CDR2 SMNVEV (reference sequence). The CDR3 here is CASSQLPGGSPLHF. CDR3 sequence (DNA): TGTGCCAGCAGTCAGTTGCCCGGGGGTTCACCCCTCCACTTT.

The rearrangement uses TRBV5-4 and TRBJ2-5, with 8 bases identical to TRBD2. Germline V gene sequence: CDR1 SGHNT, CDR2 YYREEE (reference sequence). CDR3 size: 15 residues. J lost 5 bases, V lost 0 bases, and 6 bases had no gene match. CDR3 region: CASSLGSGGSETQYF. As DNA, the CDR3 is TGTGCCAGCAGCTTGGGGAGCGGGGGCTCGGAGACCCAGTACTTC.

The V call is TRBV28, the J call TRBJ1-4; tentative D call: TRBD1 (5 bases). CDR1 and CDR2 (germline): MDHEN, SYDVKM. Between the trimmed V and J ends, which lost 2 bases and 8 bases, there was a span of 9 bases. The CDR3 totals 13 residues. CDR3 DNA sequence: TGTGCCAGCAGTTTAAGCGACAGAGAAAAACTGTTTTTT. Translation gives CASSLSDREKLFF.

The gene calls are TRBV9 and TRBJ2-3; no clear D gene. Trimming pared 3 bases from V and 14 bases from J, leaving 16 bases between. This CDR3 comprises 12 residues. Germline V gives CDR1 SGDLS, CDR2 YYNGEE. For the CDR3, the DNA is TGTGCCAGCAGCGGCCCGGGCCTAATGGTGTATTTT. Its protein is CASSGPGLMVYF.

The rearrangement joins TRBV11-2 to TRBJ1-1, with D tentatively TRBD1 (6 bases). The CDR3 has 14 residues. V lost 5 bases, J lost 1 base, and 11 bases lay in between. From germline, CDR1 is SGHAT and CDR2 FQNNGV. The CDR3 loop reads CASSPKGQNTEAFF. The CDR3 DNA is TGTGCCAGCAGCCCGAAGGGACAGAACACTGAAGCTTTCTTT.

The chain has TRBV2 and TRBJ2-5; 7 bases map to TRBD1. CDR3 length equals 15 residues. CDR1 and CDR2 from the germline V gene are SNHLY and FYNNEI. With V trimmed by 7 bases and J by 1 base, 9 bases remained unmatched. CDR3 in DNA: TGTGCCAGCACCACCGAGACAGGGTCCCAAGAGACCCAGTACTTC. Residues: CASTTETGSQETQYF.

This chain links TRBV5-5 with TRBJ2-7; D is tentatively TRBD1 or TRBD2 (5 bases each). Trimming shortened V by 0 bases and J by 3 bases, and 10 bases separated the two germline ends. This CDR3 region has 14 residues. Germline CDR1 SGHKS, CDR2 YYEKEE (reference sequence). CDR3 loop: CASSLVGPSYEQYF. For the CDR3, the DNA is TGTGCCAGCAGCTTGGTGGGACCTAGCTACGAGCAGTACTTC. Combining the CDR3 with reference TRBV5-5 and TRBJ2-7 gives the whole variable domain DAGVTQSPTHLIKTRGQQVTLRCSPISGHKSVSWYQQVLGQGPQFIFQYYEKEERGRGNFPDRFSARQFPNYSSELNVNALLLGDSALYLCASSLVGPSYEQYFGPGTRLTVT.